Each of the 21 T cell receptor beta chains below was sequenced from the same sample in a study of blood T cell repertoires in COVID-19. Here immunoSEQ multiplex PCR was the method, and the copy in TCRdb shows in-frame clones only, minus some. The table includes 250,000 to 350,000 clones, approximately 84% detected once. Sequenced material: peripheral blood. These TCRs come from a human donor with COVID-19, enrolled during active disease. The donor label of this sample is uncertain.

This clone has just a few counts. V gene TRBV5-6 combines with J gene TRBJ2-7; TRBD2 agrees at 8 bases. Germline V lookup: CDR1 SGHDT, CDR2 YYEEEE. V was clipped by 4 bases and J by 4 bases; unmatched bases: 4. This CDR3 has 13 residues. The DNA for the CDR3 is TGTGCCAGCAGCAGGGCTAGCGGGTACGAGCAGTACTTC. It codes for CASSRASGYEQYF. Variable domain in full (rest from reference TRBV5-6 and TRBJ2-7): DAGVTQSPTHLIKTRGQQVTLRCSPKSGHDTVSWYQQALGQGPQFIFQYYEEEERQRGNFPDRFSGHQFPNYSSELNVNALLLGDSALYLCASSRASGYEQYFGPGTRLTVT.

V gene TRBV12-2 combines with J gene TRBJ1-2; the tabulated D call, TRBD1, remains unverified against the DNA. TRBV12-2 is labeled a pseudogene. The CDR3 sequence is 16 residues long. The CDR3 region has the DNA TGTGCAAGTCGCTTAGGGGGCACCATAACGACATATGGCTACACCTTC. Residues: CASRLGGTITTYGYTF.

The chain couples TRBV19 to TRBJ2-7; 9 bases align to TRBD1. Germline lookup yields CDR1 LNHDA and CDR2 SQIVND (reference sequence). V was pared by 0 bases and J by 3 bases, with 9 bases of the junction left unmatched. This CDR3 comprises 17 residues. For the CDR3, the DNA is TGTGCCAGTAGTATAGATCTCTCGTGGGGACAGGGCTACGAGCAGTACTTC. It specifies CASSIDLSWGQGYEQYF.

The CDR3 DNA sequence: TGTGCCAGCAGCCAAAGAGCGGAGACCCAGTACTTC. Its translation is CASSQRAETQYF. This chain joins TRBV3-1 (or the pseudogene TRBV3-2) and TRBJ2-5; no definite D call. This CDR3 has 12 residues. CDR1 and CDR2 from the germline V gene are LGHDT and YNNKEL (reference sequence). V dropped 2 bases and J dropped 5 bases, with 6 bases sitting between them.

J is TRBJ2-2 and V is TRBV21-1; the D call of TRBD2 is as the table states it, not checked on the DNA. TRBV21-1 is a pseudogene locus. CDR3 length: 18 residues. CDR3 protein: CASSKESGPTGNTGELFF. CDR3 in DNA: TGTGCCAGCAGCAAAGAGAGCGGGCCAACGGGAAACACCGGGGAGCTGTTTTTT.

V is TRBV28 and J is TRBJ1-1, with 9 bases aligning to TRBD1. The CDR3 loop spans 14 amino acids. V was clipped by 6 bases and J by 3 bases; unmatched bases: 5. Germline CDR1 is MDHEN and CDR2 is SYDVKM. CDR3 protein: CASRGQGPHTEAFF. The DNA for the CDR3 is TGTGCCAGCAGAGGACAGGGGCCCCACACTGAAGCTTTCTTT.

The chain employs TRBV27 and TRBJ2-7; D may be TRBD2 (5 bases). Germline CDR1 is MNHEY and CDR2 is SMNVEV (reference sequence). V lost 5 bases and J lost 4, with 18 bases in between. The CDR3 spans 15 residues. The CDR3 protein is CASSLNGGFGYEQYF. CDR3 nucleotides: TGTGCCAGCAGTCTCAACGGAGGATTCGGGTACGAGCAGTACTTC.

The chain carries TRBV18 and TRBJ1-1; D might be TRBD1 (5 bases). V was trimmed by 5 bases and J by 8 bases, leaving 12 bases between them. Looked up from germline, CDR1 is KGHSH and CDR2 is LQKENI. This CDR3 has 12 amino acids. The CDR3 loop reads CASSSTGGEAFF. The DNA of the CDR3 is TGTGCCAGCTCATCTACAGGAGGGGAAGCTTTCTTT.

The V and J genes are TRBV2 and TRBJ2-5; 8 bases line up with TRBD2. V was clipped by 6 bases and J by 4 bases; unmatched bases: 7. In germline, CDR1 is SNHLY, CDR2 FYNNEI. There are 14 residues in the CDR3. Written as DNA, the CDR3 is TGTGCCAGCAGCGGACTAACTAGCGGAGAGACCCAGTACTTC. Protein sequence: CASSGLTSGETQYF.

As regards this clone: Within the sample, other DNA sequences also encode this same CDR3. The J gene is TRBJ2-2, the V gene TRBV5-4; D is ambiguous. V was pared by 0 bases and J by 2 bases, with 5 bases between. The germline V gene encodes CDR1 SGHNT and CDR2 YYREEE (reference sequence). This CDR3 spans 14 amino acids. The CDR3 protein is CASSLELNTGELFF. CDR3 nucleotides: TGTGCCAGCAGCTTGGAACTAAACACCGGGGAGCTGTTTTTT. The full variable domain, with the rest looked up from reference TRBV5-4 and TRBJ2-2, is ETGVTQSPTHLIKTRGQQVTLRCSSQSGHNTVSWYQQALGQGPQFIFQYYREEENGRGNFPPRFSGLQFPNYSSELNVNALELDDSALYLCASSLELNTGELFFGEGSRLTVL.

On this clone itself: This may be a read error, as it is one base from a much larger clone. This specimen includes other DNA sequences encoding the same CDR3. The J gene is TRBJ2-7, the V gene TRBV7-9, with 11 bases fitting TRBD2. V gave up 3 bases and J gave up 2 bases; unmatched junction bases: 0. Germline loops: CDR1 SEHNR, CDR2 FQNEAQ (reference sequence). The CDR3 has 14 amino acids. CDR3 amino acids: CASSLTSGTYEQYF. The CDR3 DNA is TGTGCCAGCAGCTTGACTAGCGGGACCTACGAGCAGTACTTC.

This clone was counted a few times. The rearrangement joins TRBV2 to TRBJ2-3, with 8 bases fitting TRBD1. Trimming took 5 bases from V and 5 from J; bases not matched to a gene: 6. The germline CDR1 and CDR2 sequences are SNHLY and FYNNEI. The CDR3 is 14 amino acids. The CDR3 loop reads CASSPRTGRDTQYF. Here the CDR3 DNA reads TGTGCCAGCAGTCCGAGGACAGGGCGAGATACGCAGTATTTT. Full variable domain (remainder filled in from reference TRBV2 and TRBJ2-3): EPEVTQTPSHQVTQMGQEVILRCVPISNHLYFYWYRQILGQKVEFLVSFYNNEISEKSEIFDDQFSVERPDGSNFTLKIRSTKLEDSAMYFCASSPRTGRDTQYFGPGTRLTVL.

The chain recombines TRBV27 with TRBJ2-7; 8 bases match TRBD1. The CDR3 loop spans 14 amino acids. After removal of 5 bases from V and 3 bases from J, the junction contained 6 bases not matched to a gene. CDR1 is MNHEY, CDR2 SMNVEV, per germline (reference sequence). For the CDR3, the DNA is TGTGCCAGCAGTACGAGGACAGGGCTCTACGAGCAGTACTTC. It codes for CASSTRTGLYEQYF.

The V call is TRBV2, the J call TRBJ1-5; D gene uncertain. The germline V gene has CDR1 SNHLY and CDR2 FYNNEI. V was clipped by 7 bases and J by 1 base, with 14 bases between them. The CDR3 is 15 amino acids. The CDR3 here is CASTAGTQSNQPQHF. DNA for the CDR3: TGTGCCAGCACTGCGGGTACCCAGAGCAATCAGCCCCAGCATTTT.

The chain couples TRBV7-9 to TRBJ1-6, with 7 bases lining up with TRBD1. V gave up 1 base and J gave up 7 bases; unmatched junction bases: 4. The CDR3 contains 15 residues. Germline CDR1 reads SEHNR; CDR2 reads FQNEAQ (reference sequence). The CDR3 sequence: CASSLVSRGNSPLHF. For the CDR3, the DNA is TGTGCCAGCAGCTTAGTCTCCAGGGGGAATTCACCCCTCCACTTT.

The sample holds a few counts of this clone. The CDR3 DNA is TGCAGCGTTGATGACAGACGCTCAACTAATGAAAAACTGTTTTTT. This encodes CSVDDRRSTNEKLFF. The V gene is TRBV29-1, the J gene TRBJ1-4, with D perhaps matching TRBD1 (5 bases). Germline lookup yields CDR1 SQVTM and CDR2 ANQGSEA. V lost 3 bases and J 0 bases, leaving 11 bases between the germline ends. The CDR3 extends over 15 amino acids.

This rearrangement joins TRBV11-2 to TRBJ2-7; 10 bases map to TRBD2. This CDR3 contains 15 residues. V lost 6 bases, J lost 2 bases, and 7 bases stayed unmatched. Germline V CDR1 and CDR2: SGHAT, FQNNGV. The CDR3: CASRPGLAEPYEQYF. CDR3 DNA: TGTGCCAGCAGGCCAGGACTAGCGGAACCCTACGAGCAGTACTTC.

V usage is TRBV15 and J usage is TRBJ2-7, with 7 positions matching TRBD2. Losses at the gene ends were 0 bases for V and 5 bases for J; bases not matched to a gene: 7. The V gene's germline CDR1 is LNHNV and CDR2 YYDKDF (reference sequence). The CDR3 has 15 amino acids. The CDR3 nucleotides are TGTGCCACCAGCAGAGATGGTGGGAGGGCTGACGAGCAGTACTTC. Protein sequence: CATSRDGGRADEQYF.

Here the CDR3 DNA reads TGCAGTGCTCCTACCACAGATACGCAGTATTTT. Amino acid sequence: CSAPTTDTQYF. The chain carries TRBV20-1 and TRBJ2-3, with D uncertain. The CDR3 totals 11 residues. Germline assignment: CDR1 DFQATT and CDR2 SNEGSKA (reference sequence). V lost 5 bases and J 2 bases, leaving 5 bases between the germline ends.

There are a few counts of this clone. The V gene is TRBV7-2, the J gene TRBJ2-3, with TRBD2 identical over 8 bases. The ends lost 1 base at V and 6 bases at J; junction bases unmatched: 9. The CDR3 runs 16 residues. Germline V gives CDR1 SGHTA, CDR2 FQGNSA. The CDR3 DNA reads TGTGCCAGCAGCTTAGGTCTAGCGGGCGCGAGGGATACGCAGTATTTT. It specifies CASSLGLAGARDTQYF. Drawing the rest from reference TRBV7-2 and TRBJ2-3, the complete variable domain is GAGVSQSPSNKVTEKGKDVELRCDPISGHTALYWYRQSLGQGLEFLIYFQGNSAPDKSGLPSDRFSAERTGGSVSTLTIQRTQQEDSAVYLCASSLGLAGARDTQYFGPGTRLTVL.

The J gene is TRBJ2-4, the V gene TRBV6-5; D possibly corresponds to TRBD1 (7 bases). The germline V and J ends were trimmed by 10 bases and 1 base, with 11 bases remaining between them. The CDR3 runs 13 residues. Germline CDR1 and CDR2: MNHEY and SVGAGI. The CDR3 coding sequence is TGTGCCATCTCAGGGGGGGCCAAAAACATTCAGTACTTC. Protein sequence: CAISGGAKNIQYF.